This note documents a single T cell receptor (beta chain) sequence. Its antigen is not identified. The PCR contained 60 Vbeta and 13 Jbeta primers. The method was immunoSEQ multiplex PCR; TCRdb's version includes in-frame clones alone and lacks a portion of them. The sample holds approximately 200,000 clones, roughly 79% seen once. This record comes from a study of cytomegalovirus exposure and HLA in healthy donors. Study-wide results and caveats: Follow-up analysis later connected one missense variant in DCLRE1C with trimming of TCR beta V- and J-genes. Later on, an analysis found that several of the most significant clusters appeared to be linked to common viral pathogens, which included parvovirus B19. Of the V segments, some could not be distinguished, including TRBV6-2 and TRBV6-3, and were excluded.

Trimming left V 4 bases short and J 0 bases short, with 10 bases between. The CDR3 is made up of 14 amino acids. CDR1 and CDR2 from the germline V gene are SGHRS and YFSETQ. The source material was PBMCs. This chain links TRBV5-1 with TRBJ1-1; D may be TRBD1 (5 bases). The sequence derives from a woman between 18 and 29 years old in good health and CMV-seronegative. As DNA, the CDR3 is TGCGCCAGCAGCCCGTCAGGGCTGAACACTGAAGCTTTCTTT. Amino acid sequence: CASSPSGLNTEAFF.